These 10 T cell receptor beta chains were sequenced from one sample in a study of T cell responses to AZD1222 COVID-19 vaccine. Measured with immunoSEQ multiplex PCR; TCRdb has only the in-frame clones, and not every one. The data hold about 140,000 clones, with about 93% observed a single time. Specimen: peripheral blood, collected on day 0 of AZD1222 vaccination. These receptor sequences come from an adult in good health.

V gene TRBV4-1 combines with J gene TRBJ2-2; D remains ambiguous. CDR1 and CDR2 (germline): MGHRA, YSYEKL. Trimming took 1 base from V and 4 from J, leaving 7 bases between them. The CDR3 contains 14 residues. This chain's CDR3 is CASSQAAITGELFF. CDR3 nucleotides: TGCGCCAGCAGCCAAGCCGCAATCACCGGGGAGCTGTTTTTT.

This chain uses TRBV30 with TRBJ2-6; D gene unclear. CDR3 length equals 18 residues. The V end was cut by 4 bases, the J end by 0 bases, with 19 bases between. CDR1 GTSNPN and CDR2 SVGIG come from the germline V gene (reference sequence). The CDR3 nucleotides read TGTGCCTGGACTTCCGTCTCAGGTATATTCTCTGGGGCCAACGTCCTGACTTTC. Translating it yields CAWTSVSGIFSGANVLTF.

The V and J genes are TRBV6-1 and TRBJ1-2, with TRBD1 matching 7 bases. The CDR3 length is 12 residues. V lost 3 bases, J lost 14 bases, and 9 bases stayed unmatched. Germline V gene lookup returns CDR1 MNHNS and CDR2 SASEGT. CDR3 nucleotides: TGTGCCAGCAGTGAGACCAACAGGGGAAGAACCTTC. This sequence encodes CASSETNRGRTF.

The J gene is TRBJ1-4, the V gene TRBV3-1 (or the pseudogene TRBV3-2); D gene ambiguous. The germline V and J ends were trimmed by 0 bases and 4 bases, with 3 bases remaining between them. CDR1 LGHDT and CDR2 YNNKEL come from the germline V gene (reference sequence). The CDR3 consists of 13 residues. Here the CDR3 reads CASSQDFNEKLFF. The CDR3 bases are TGTGCCAGCAGCCAAGATTTTAATGAAAAACTGTTTTTT.

J is TRBJ1-1 and V is TRBV3-1 (or the pseudogene TRBV3-2), with D uncertain. There are 15 residues in the CDR3. Germline-derived CDR1 and CDR2 are LGHDT and YNNKEL (reference sequence). V lost 1 base and J 1 base, leaving 10 bases between the germline ends. CDR3 region: CASSQVIRQNTEAFF. The DNA for the CDR3 is TGTGCCAGCAGCCAAGTGATTCGGCAGAACACTGAAGCTTTCTTT.

This chain connects TRBV2 to TRBJ2-1, with 8 bases fitting TRBD1. Trimming took 6 bases from V and 8 from J; bases not matched to a gene: 9. This CDR3 is built from 14 residues. Germline CDR1 SNHLY, CDR2 FYNNEI. The CDR3 loop is CASSWTGYIHEQFF. DNA for the CDR3: TGTGCCAGCAGCTGGACAGGGTATATACATGAGCAGTTCTTC.

This chain links TRBV6-5 with TRBJ1-4; 9 positions match TRBD1. The CDR3 runs to 14 residues. CDR1 is MNHEY and CDR2 is SVGAGI in the germline V gene. V lost 6 bases and J lost 8; bases outside the gene matches: 7. The DNA of the CDR3 is TGTGCCAGCAGGAGGACAGGGGCAGGGGAAAAACTGTTTTTT. Residues: CASRRTGAGEKLFF.

This clone was detected once. This chain joins TRBV7-9 and TRBJ1-2, with D possibly being TRBD1 (6 bases). The CDR3 is 15 residues long. V was trimmed by 5 bases and J by 2 bases, leaving 15 bases between them. CDR1 is SEHNR and CDR2 is FQNEAQ in the germline V gene (reference sequence). As DNA, the CDR3 is TGTGCCAGCAGCCCCCAAGCAGGGGTAAACTATGGCTACACCTTC. It is translated as CASSPQAGVNYGYTF.

The chain combines TRBV19 with TRBJ1-1; a possible D gene is TRBD1 (5 bases). V dropped 0 bases and J dropped 8 bases, with 10 bases sitting between them. CDR3 length: 13 amino acids. Germline CDR1 is LNHDA and CDR2 is SQIVND (reference sequence). The CDR3 nucleotides read TGTGCCAGTAGTATAGATAGGGGTCAGGAAGCTTTCTTT. It translates to CASSIDRGQEAFF.

This rearrangement joins TRBV7-9 to TRBJ1-1; D may be TRBD1 (5 bases). This CDR3 is built from 15 residues. Trimming removed 5 bases at V and 1 base at J, with 14 bases between. The V gene's germline CDR1 is SEHNR and CDR2 FQNEAQ (reference sequence). DNA of the CDR3: TGTGCCAGCAGCCTGCGGGCAGGGACGAACACTGAAGCTTTCTTT. It encodes CASSLRAGTNTEAFF.